These 8 T cell receptor beta chains share one sample of origin, sequenced in a study of T cell responses to AZD1222 COVID-19 vaccine. Only in-frame clones appear in the TCRdb table, and some are missing; sequencing was by immunoSEQ multiplex PCR. The table has about 120,000 clones, approximately 88% seen once. This sample comprised peripheral blood, obtained on day 0 of AZD1222 vaccination. The origin of the receptors is an adult in good health.

A few counts support this clone. The V call is TRBV7-8, the J call TRBJ2-1, with D perhaps given as TRBD1 or TRBD2 (6 bases each). The CDR3 totals 16 residues. V gave up 5 bases and J gave up 9 bases, with 23 bases separating them. Germline values: CDR1 SGHVS, CDR2 FQNEAQ. As DNA, the CDR3 is TGTGCCAGCAGCCATTGGGACACAGGGTTCGGGAGTGAGCAGTTCTTC. Protein: CASSHWDTGFGSEQFF.

Concerning this clone itself: The same CDR3 can be traced to other DNA sequences in this sample. The chain joins TRBV4-1 to TRBJ1-2; D is ambiguous. CDR3 length: 12 amino acids. The germline gives CDR1 MGHRA, CDR2 YSYEKL. The ends were cut back, 1 base at V and 3 bases at J, with 3 bases in the middle. The CDR3 spells CASSQVDYGYTF. CDR3 nucleotides: TGCGCCAGCAGCCAAGTGGACTATGGCTACACCTTC.

The rearrangement uses TRBV3-1 (or the pseudogene TRBV3-2) and TRBJ1-2; D may be TRBD1 (5 bases). V was trimmed by 4 bases and J by 4 bases, leaving 13 bases between them. CDR1 LGHDT and CDR2 YNNKEL come from the germline V gene (reference sequence). This CDR3 has 14 amino acids. The CDR3 sequence: CASSPGTGAYGYTF. In DNA form, the CDR3 reads TGTGCCAGCAGCCCCGGAACCGGGGCCTATGGCTACACCTTC.

The genes are TRBV15 and TRBJ1-6; D is possibly TRBD1 (5 bases). V was clipped by 3 bases and J by 7 bases, with 10 bases between them. The CDR3 has 14 residues. In germline, CDR1 is LNHNV, CDR2 YYDKDF (reference sequence). CDR3 bases: TGTGCCACCAGCAGGGGGGGGGAGAATTCACCCCTCCACTTT. Protein product: CATSRGGENSPLHF. Full variable domain (outside the CDR3, taken from reference TRBV15 and TRBJ1-6): DAMVIQNPRYQVTQFGKPVTLSCSQTLNHNVMYWYQQKSSQAPKLLFHYYDKDFNNEADTPDNFQSRRPNTSFCFLDIRSPGLGDTAMYLCATSRGGENSPLHFGNGTRLTVT.

The chain is built from TRBV10-1 and TRBJ2-1; TRBD1 matches at 7 bases. From germline, CDR1 is WNHNN and CDR2 SYGVQD (reference sequence). The CDR3 covers 15 residues. The V segment lost 5 bases and the J segment 4 bases; nucleotides outside the gene matches: 8. The CDR3 DNA reads as TGCGCCAGCAGTTTTGACAGGGCAGGGTACAATGAGCAGTTCTTC. Translation: CASSFDRAGYNEQFF.

The rearrangement links TRBV7-6 to TRBJ1-6; 10 bases map to TRBD1. The CDR3 is 20 residues long. V shed 3 bases and J 6 bases; nucleotides not matched to a gene: 17. The germline V gene has CDR1 SGHVS and CDR2 FNYEAQ. The CDR3 DNA reads as TGTGCCAGCAGCTTGTTGGTAGGGGACAGGGGTTTTATGTCTAATTCACCCCTCCACTTT. As protein: CASSLLVGDRGFMSNSPLHF.

This chain connects TRBV9 to TRBJ1-6; TRBD1 might be the D (5 bases). Germline CDR1 and CDR2: SGDLS and YYNGEE. The CDR3 spans 15 residues. Between the trimmed V and J ends, which lost 0 bases and 7 bases, there was a span of 11 bases. The CDR3 spells CASSVEGRGNSPLHF. The CDR3 DNA reads TGTGCCAGCAGCGTAGAGGGACGGGGGAATTCACCCCTCCACTTT.

The table lists this clone with a few counts. The chain employs TRBV5-1 and TRBJ1-3; D is ambiguous. The CDR3 covers 15 residues. V lost 4 bases and J 1 base, leaving 12 bases between the germline ends. Looked up from germline, CDR1 is SGHRS and CDR2 is YFSETQ. In DNA form, the CDR3 reads TGCGCCAGCAGCCAGACGGAGACTTCTGGAAACACCATATATTTT. Translation: CASSQTETSGNTIYF.